This section outlines one TCR beta chain sequence together with its context. The antigen is not known. This CDR3 is 12 amino acids long. The V gene lost 0 bases and the J gene lost 8 bases, with 10 bases spanning the gap. Germline CDR1 DFQATT, CDR2 SNEGSKA (reference sequence). The sample comes from a study of T-cell memory formation after mild COVID-19. Overall study: There were largely donor-specific TCR clusters.

Findings and caveats of the study: Some responding clones appeared in pre-infection memory, suggesting cross-reactive memory joined.

TCR alpha and TCR beta cDNA libraries carrying sample barcodes and UMIs were produced by 5'RACE using constant-segment primers. TCRdb itself ran the 5' RACE reads through MiXCR, one entry per CDR3 protein. The sample holds fewer than 300,000 distinct CDR3 sequences, 15% to 20% seen once. The genes are TRBV20-1 and TRBJ1-2; no clear D gene. Sequencing input: PBMCs or a T cell subset sorted from them (not recorded which). The source of this sequence is a man aged 18 to 29 who had mild COVID-19 (a few samples of this study predate the infection). Cell type and time point are not known. The CDR3 loop reads CSARDPRGGYTF. The CDR3 coding sequence is TGCAGTGCTAGAGATCCTCGAGGGGGCTACACCTTC.